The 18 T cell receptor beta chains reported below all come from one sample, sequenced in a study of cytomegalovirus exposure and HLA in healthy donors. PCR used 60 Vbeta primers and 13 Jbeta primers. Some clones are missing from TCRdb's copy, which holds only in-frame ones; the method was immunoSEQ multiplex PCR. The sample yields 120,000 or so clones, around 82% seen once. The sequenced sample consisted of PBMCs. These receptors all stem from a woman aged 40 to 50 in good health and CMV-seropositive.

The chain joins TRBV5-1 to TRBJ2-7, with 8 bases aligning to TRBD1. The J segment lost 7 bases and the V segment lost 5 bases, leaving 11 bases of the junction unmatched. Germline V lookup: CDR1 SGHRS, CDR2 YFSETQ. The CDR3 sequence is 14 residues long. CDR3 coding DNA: TGCGCCAGCAGGTCCGGGACAGGCAGGGGGGAGCAGTACTTC. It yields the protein CASRSGTGRGEQYF.

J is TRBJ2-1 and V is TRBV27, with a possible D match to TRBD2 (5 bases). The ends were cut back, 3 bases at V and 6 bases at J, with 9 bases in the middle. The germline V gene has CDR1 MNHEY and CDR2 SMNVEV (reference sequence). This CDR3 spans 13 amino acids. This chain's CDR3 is CASSLRAGNEQFF. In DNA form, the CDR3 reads TGTGCCAGCAGTTTGCGGGCCGGCAATGAGCAGTTCTTC.

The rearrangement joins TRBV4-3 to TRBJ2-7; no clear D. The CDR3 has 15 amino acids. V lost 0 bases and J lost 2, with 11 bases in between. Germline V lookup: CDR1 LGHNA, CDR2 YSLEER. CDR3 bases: TGCGCCAGCAGCCAAGAATGGCCAGATACCTACGAGCAGTACTTC. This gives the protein CASSQEWPDTYEQYF.

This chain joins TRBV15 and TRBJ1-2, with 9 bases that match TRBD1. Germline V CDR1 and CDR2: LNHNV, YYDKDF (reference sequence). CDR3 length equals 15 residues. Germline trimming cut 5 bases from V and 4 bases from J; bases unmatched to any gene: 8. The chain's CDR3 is CATSPRTGATYGYTF. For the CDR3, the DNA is TGTGCCACCAGCCCCCGGACAGGGGCGACCTATGGCTACACCTTC.

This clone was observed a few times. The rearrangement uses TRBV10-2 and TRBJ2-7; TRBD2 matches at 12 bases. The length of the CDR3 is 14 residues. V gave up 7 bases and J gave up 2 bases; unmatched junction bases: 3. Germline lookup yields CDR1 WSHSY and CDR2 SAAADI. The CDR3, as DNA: TGCGCCAGCACCAGGACTAGCGGGGCCTACGAGCAGTACTTC. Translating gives CASTRTSGAYEQYF.

CDR3 nucleotides: TGTGCCAGCAGTGCCGGACAGGGGATCACAGATACGCAGTATTTT. It yields the protein CASSAGQGITDTQYF. The V call is TRBV25-1, the J call TRBJ2-3, with 9 bases matching TRBD1. Germline CDR1 MGHDK, CDR2 SYGVNS. J was trimmed by 2 bases and V by 4 bases; bases with no gene match: 4. This CDR3 comprises 15 residues.

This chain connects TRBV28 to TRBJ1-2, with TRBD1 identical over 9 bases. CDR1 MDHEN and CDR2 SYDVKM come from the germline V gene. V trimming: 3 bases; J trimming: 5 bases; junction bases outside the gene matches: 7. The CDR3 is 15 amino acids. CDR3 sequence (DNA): TGTGCCAGCAGTTTGGCGGACAGGGGTAGTTATGGCTACACCTTC. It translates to CASSLADRGSYGYTF.

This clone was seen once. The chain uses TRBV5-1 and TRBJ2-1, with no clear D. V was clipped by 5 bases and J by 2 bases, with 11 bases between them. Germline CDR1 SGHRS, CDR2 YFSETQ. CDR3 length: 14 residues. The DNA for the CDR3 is TGCGCCAGCAGACCTAGTCGGCCCTACAATGAGCAGTTCTTC. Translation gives CASRPSRPYNEQFF.

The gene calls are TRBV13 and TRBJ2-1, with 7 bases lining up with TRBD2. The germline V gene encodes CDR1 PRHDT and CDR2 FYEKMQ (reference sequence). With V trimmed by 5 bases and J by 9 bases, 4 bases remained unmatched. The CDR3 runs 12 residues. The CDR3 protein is CASSVGRGEQFF. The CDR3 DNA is TGTGCCAGCAGCGTGGGGAGGGGTGAGCAGTTCTTC.

The CDR3 DNA follows: TGTGCCAGCAGCTTGGGACTAGCGGGAGGGGGGGAACAATACTTC. This gives the protein CASSLGLAGGGEQYF. V is TRBV5-6 and J is TRBJ2-4; 14 bases line up with TRBD2. This CDR3 region has 15 residues. From germline, CDR1 is SGHDT and CDR2 YYEEEE. V was pared by 0 bases and J by 16 bases, with 9 bases of the junction left unmatched.

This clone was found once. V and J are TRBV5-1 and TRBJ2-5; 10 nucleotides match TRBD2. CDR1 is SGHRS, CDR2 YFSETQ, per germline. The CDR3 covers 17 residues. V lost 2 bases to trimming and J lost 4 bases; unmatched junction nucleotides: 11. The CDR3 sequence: CASSFHLAGGARETQYF. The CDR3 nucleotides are TGCGCCAGCAGCTTCCATTTAGCGGGAGGAGCCAGAGAGACCCAGTACTTC.

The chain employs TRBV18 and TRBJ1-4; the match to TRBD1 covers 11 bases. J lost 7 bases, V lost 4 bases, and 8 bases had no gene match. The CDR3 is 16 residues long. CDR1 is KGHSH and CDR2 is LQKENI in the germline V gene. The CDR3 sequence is CASSRGQGAGAEKLFF. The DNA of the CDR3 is TGTGCCAGCTCACGCGGACAGGGGGCAGGAGCTGAAAAACTGTTTTTT.

DNA for the CDR3: TGCAGTGCTAGAGGAGGTCAGCCCCAGCATTTT. It encodes CSARGGQPQHF. The rearrangement uses TRBV20-1 and TRBJ1-5; D gene uncertain. The CDR3 has 11 residues. The germline V gene encodes CDR1 DFQATT and CDR2 SNEGSKA (reference sequence). Between the trimmed V and J ends, which lost 1 base and 6 bases, there was a span of 4 bases.

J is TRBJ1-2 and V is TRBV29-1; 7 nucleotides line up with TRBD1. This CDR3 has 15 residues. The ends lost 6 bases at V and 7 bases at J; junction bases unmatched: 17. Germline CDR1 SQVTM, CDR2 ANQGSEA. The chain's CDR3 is CSVPKGGPVASGYTF. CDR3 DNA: TGCAGCGTCCCTAAAGGGGGCCCCGTGGCATCTGGCTACACCTTC.

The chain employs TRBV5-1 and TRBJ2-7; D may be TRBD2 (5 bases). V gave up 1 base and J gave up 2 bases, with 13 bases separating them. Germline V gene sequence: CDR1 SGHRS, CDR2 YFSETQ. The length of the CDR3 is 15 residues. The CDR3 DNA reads TGCGCCAGCAGCTTGAAGGAGACGGGGACCTACGAGCAGTACTTC. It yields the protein CASSLKETGTYEQYF.

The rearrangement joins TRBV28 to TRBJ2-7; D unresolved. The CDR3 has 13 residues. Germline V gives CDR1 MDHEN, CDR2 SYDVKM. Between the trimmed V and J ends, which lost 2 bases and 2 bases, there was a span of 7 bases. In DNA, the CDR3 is TGTGCCAGCAGTTTACTGGGCGCCTACGAGCAGTACTTC. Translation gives CASSLLGAYEQYF.

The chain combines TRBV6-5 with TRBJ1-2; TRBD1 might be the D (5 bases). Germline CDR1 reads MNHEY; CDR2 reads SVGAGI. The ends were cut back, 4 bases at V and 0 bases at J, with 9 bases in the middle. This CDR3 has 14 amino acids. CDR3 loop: CASSSEGPNYGYTF. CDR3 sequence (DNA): TGTGCCAGCAGTTCGGAGGGGCCTAACTATGGCTACACCTTC.

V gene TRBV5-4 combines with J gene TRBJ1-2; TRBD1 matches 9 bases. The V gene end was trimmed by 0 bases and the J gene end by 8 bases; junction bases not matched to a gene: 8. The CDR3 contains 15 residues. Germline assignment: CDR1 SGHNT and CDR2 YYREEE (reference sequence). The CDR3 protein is CASSLDPGQGFGYTF. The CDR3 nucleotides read TGTGCCAGCAGCTTGGATCCGGGACAGGGTTTCGGCTACACCTTC.